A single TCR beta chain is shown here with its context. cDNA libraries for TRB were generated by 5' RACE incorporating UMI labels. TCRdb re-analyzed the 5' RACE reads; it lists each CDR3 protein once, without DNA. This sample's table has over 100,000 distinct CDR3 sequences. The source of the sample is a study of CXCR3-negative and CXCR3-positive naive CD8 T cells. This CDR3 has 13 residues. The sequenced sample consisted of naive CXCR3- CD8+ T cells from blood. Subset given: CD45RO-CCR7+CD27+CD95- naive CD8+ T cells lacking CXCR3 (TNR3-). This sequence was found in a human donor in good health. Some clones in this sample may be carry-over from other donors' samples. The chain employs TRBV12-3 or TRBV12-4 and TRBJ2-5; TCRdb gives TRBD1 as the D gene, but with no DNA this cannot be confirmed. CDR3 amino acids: CASTRQHQETQYF.